This TCR beta chain appears in the sequencing data of a study of cytomegalovirus exposure and HLA in healthy donors. Notes on this clone: The antigen remains unidentified.

Study results and limitations: Presence/absence analyses assumed roughly uniform sequencing depth across donors, which may not hold.

CDR1 and CDR2 (germline): MNHEY, SVGAGI. There are 15 residues in the CDR3. V lost 2 bases and J lost 4, with 14 bases in between. PCR used 60 Vbeta primers and 13 Jbeta primers. TCRdb's table, derived via immunoSEQ multiplex PCR, lists solely in-frame clones and lacks some. The sample data list roughly 120,000 clones. Sequencing was done on a sample of PBMCs. This TCR was recovered from a man aged 25-45 years in good health and CMV-seronegative. This chain connects TRBV6-5 to TRBJ1-1; D is unclear. CDR3 residues: CASSYAPGLGTEAFF. The CDR3 DNA follows: TGTGCCAGCAGTTACGCGCCAGGACTTGGCACTGAAGCTTTCTTT.